Presented here are 18 T cell receptor beta chains from one specimen sequenced in a study of OX40 agonist ivuxolimab in advanced cancers. This table comes from immunoSEQ multiplex PCR, and its TCRdb copy is limited to in-frame clones, with some not included. The sample comprises about 100,000 clones, less than 95% of which are singletons, and roughly 0.66% rests with the top ten. This sample comprised CD4+ or CD8+ T cells sorted from blood, obtained in a trial of the OX40 agonist ivuxolimab. The receptor source for this set is an adult with an advanced solid tumor such as melanoma, head and neck, liver or kidney cancer.

The chain links TRBV12-5 to TRBJ2-5, with D maybe TRBD2 (6 bases). V lost 1 base, J lost 7 bases, and 7 bases lay in between. The length of the CDR3 is 12 residues. The germline gives CDR1 LGHNT, CDR2 FRNRAP. CDR3 residues: CASGLDGGTQYF. CDR3 sequence (DNA): TGTGCTAGTGGTTTGGACGGGGGGACCCAGTACTTC.

This chain joins TRBV4-1 and TRBJ1-5; D unresolved. Germline values: CDR1 MGHRA, CDR2 YSYEKL. V lost 1 base and J 3 bases, leaving 1 base between the germline ends. The CDR3 extends over 12 amino acids. The CDR3 nucleotides read TGCGCCAGCAGCCAAGTCAATCAGCCCCAGCATTTT. Amino acids: CASSQVNQPQHF.

DNA for the CDR3: TGTGCCAGCAGCTTAGGTCTAGCGGGAGGGAAATACAATGAGCAGTTCTTC. Protein: CASSLGLAGGKYNEQFF. This chain joins TRBV11-3 and TRBJ2-1, with TRBD2 matching over 12 bases. Germline CDR1 SGHNT, CDR2 YENEEA. The CDR3 runs 17 residues. J gave up 4 bases and V 1 base, and 5 bases lay outside the gene matches. Together with reference TRBV11-3 and TRBJ2-1, the CDR3 gives the full variable domain: EAGVVQSPRYKIIEKKQPVAFWCNPISGHNTLYWYLQNLGQGPELLIRYENEEAVDDSQLPKDRFSAERLKGVDSTLKIQPAELGDSAVYLCASSLGLAGGKYNEQFFGPGTRLTVL.

This clone has only one observation. V is TRBV6-6 and J is TRBJ2-3; D unresolved. V was clipped by 6 bases and J by 0 bases, with 13 bases between them. The CDR3 runs to 15 residues. The germline gives CDR1 MNHNY, CDR2 SVGAGI (reference sequence). The CDR3 DNA reads TGTGCCAGCAGGACCGGGCCACCGAGCACAGATACGCAGTATTTT. It is translated as CASRTGPPSTDTQYF.

This chain uses TRBV5-6 with TRBJ2-3; no firm D call. Germline assignment: CDR1 SGHDT and CDR2 YYEEEE. This CDR3 spans 16 amino acids. Trimming shortened V by 0 bases and J by 2 bases, and 13 bases separated the two germline ends. The CDR3 bases are TGTGCCAGCAGCTTGGCACTTGAAAAACCCACAGATACGCAGTATTTT. Its translation is CASSLALEKPTDTQYF.

In this sample, this clone turned up once. This chain links TRBV5-4 with TRBJ2-5, with D unresolved. Germline V gene data show CDR1 as SGHNT and CDR2 as YYREEE (reference sequence). The V end lost 2 bases, the J end lost 2 bases, and 16 bases lay between the germline ends. The CDR3 totals 16 residues. The DNA of the CDR3 is TGTGCCAGCAGCTTAGGACCCGTCTTATCTCAAGAGACCCAGTACTTC. It yields the protein CASSLGPVLSQETQYF.

This chain links TRBV6-5 with TRBJ1-5, with D perhaps matching TRBD1 (5 bases). Trimming removed 4 bases at V and 3 bases at J, with 10 bases between. Per the germline V gene, CDR1 is MNHEY and CDR2 is SVGAGI. The CDR3 is 14 residues long. DNA of the CDR3: TGTGCCAGCAGTTCTGGACATGCCAATCAGCCCCAGCATTTT. This translates into CASSSGHANQPQHF.

V is TRBV19 and J is TRBJ1-2; perhaps TRBD1 as D (6 bases). The CDR3 length is 13 residues. Trimming cost V 6 bases and J 1 base, with 9 bases left between them. Germline V gene data show CDR1 as LNHDA and CDR2 as SQIVND (reference sequence). CDR3 protein: CASSRTVNYGYTF. CDR3 coding DNA: TGTGCCAGTAGCCGGACAGTTAACTATGGCTACACCTTC.

The chain recombines TRBV6-1 with TRBJ2-5; D gene unclear. CDR3 length equals 14 residues. Germline assignment: CDR1 MNHNS and CDR2 SASEGT. V lost 7 bases, J lost 2 bases, and 14 bases lay in between. DNA for the CDR3: TGTGCCAGCAACGCTGAACCCGCACAAGAGACCCAGTACTTC. Its translation: CASNAEPAQETQYF.

The chain uses TRBV21-1 and TRBJ2-7; TRBD2 was called by the table and not checked on the DNA. TRBV21-1 is recorded as a pseudogene. CDR3 length equals 17 residues. In nucleotides, the CDR3 is TGTGCCAGCAGCAAAGCGCTCAGGAGGGGCGTCTTCTACGAGCAGTACTTC. Translation: CASSKALRRGVFYEQYF.

This sequence joins TRBV5-6 and TRBJ2-7; D call uncertain. The CDR3 extends over 14 amino acids. Germline CDR1 SGHDT, CDR2 YYEEEE. Trimming shortened V by 7 bases and J by 2 bases, and 16 bases separated the two germline ends. CDR3 amino acids: CASRLFGGTYEQYF. The CDR3, as DNA: TGTGCCAGCCGACTCTTTGGTGGGACCTACGAGCAGTACTTC.

The CDR3 DNA sequence: TGTGCCAGCAGCTTAGAAATCAGGGGCGAGCAGTACTTC. It codes for CASSLEIRGEQYF. The chain couples TRBV7-2 to TRBJ2-7, with D perhaps TRBD1 (6 bases). V lost 1 base, J lost 6 bases, and 10 bases lay in between. CDR1 and CDR2 from the germline V gene are SGHTA and FQGNSA. CDR3 length equals 13 residues.

This chain links TRBV10-1 with TRBJ2-3; TRBD2 aligns across 9 bases. The germline V gene encodes CDR1 WNHNN and CDR2 SYGVQD (reference sequence). Trimming cost V 10 bases and J 2 bases; bases outside gene matches: 16. This CDR3 is 17 amino acids long. CDR3 nucleotide sequence: TGCGCCATCCACCTAGCGGGGTGTCTAGGAATCACAGATACGCAGTATTTT. Translating it yields CAIHLAGCLGITDTQYF.

V is TRBV15 and J is TRBJ1-4; 9 positions match TRBD1. The trim removed 8 bases at V and 7 bases at J, leaving 8 bases unmatched. CDR3 length: 14 residues. Germline CDR1 and CDR2: LNHNV and YYDKDF (reference sequence). CDR3 DNA sequence: TGTGCCACCGGGCGGACAGGGGTGGGTGAAAAACTGTTTTTT. It codes for CATGRTGVGEKLFF.

With regard to this clone: Other DNA sequences of this sample code for an identical CDR3. The rearrangement links TRBV5-1 to TRBJ2-1; the D is unclear. V gave up 2 bases and J gave up 6 bases, with 6 bases separating them. The length of the CDR3 is 12 residues. Germline V gene lookup returns CDR1 SGHRS and CDR2 YFSETQ. The CDR3 nucleotides read TGCGCCAGCAGCTTAACAATCAATGAGCAGTTCTTC. Translating it yields CASSLTINEQFF.

The V call is TRBV29-1, the J call TRBJ2-7; D might be TRBD1 (6 bases). V lost 5 bases, J lost 0 bases, and 14 bases lay in between. The CDR3 has 14 amino acids. CDR1 is SQVTM and CDR2 is ANQGSEA in the germline V gene. CDR3 residues: CSVRTDLASYEQYF. CDR3 sequence (DNA): TGCAGCGTTAGGACAGACTTAGCCTCCTACGAGCAGTACTTC.

The gene calls are TRBV9 and TRBJ2-2, with 7 bases lining up with TRBD2. The CDR3 extends over 16 amino acids. V dropped 3 bases and J dropped 2; count of bases not matched to a gene: 7. CDR1 SGDLS and CDR2 YYNGEE come from the germline V gene. CDR3 amino acids: CASSAGRGLNTGELFF. In nucleotides, the CDR3 is TGTGCCAGCAGCGCGGGGAGGGGCCTTAACACCGGGGAGCTGTTTTTT.

This clone was recorded once. The chain couples TRBV7-2 to TRBJ2-4; 9 bases agree with TRBD2. The CDR3 runs 17 residues. Germline V gene sequence: CDR1 SGHTA, CDR2 FQGNSA. V was pared by 5 bases and J by 1 base, with 9 bases of the junction left unmatched. The CDR3 sequence is CASSPIASGNAKNIQYF. The CDR3 DNA follows: TGTGCCAGCAGCCCCATCGCTAGCGGGAATGCCAAAAACATTCAGTACTTC.